The 5 T cell receptor beta chains in this list originate from one sample, sequenced in a study of blood T cells in healthy people across ages. The authors ran a second PCR of 7 to 11 cycles using a sample-barcoded 5' primer and a J-beta primer mix. TCRdb re-called the 5' RACE reads with MiXCR, one entry per CDR3 protein. The sample has 900,000 to 950,000 distinct CDR3 sequences, under 35% seen once. The sample also formed part of further work on T cells of mothers and their children.

What was sequenced was blood. All receptors come from a woman in her forties in good health.

This chain joins TRBV20-1 and TRBJ2-5, with D tentatively TRBD1 (5 bases). This CDR3 contains 16 residues. In germline, CDR1 is DFQATT, CDR2 SNEGSKA (reference sequence). Trimming left V 7 bases short and J 4 bases short, with 25 bases between. As DNA, the CDR3 is TGCAGTGTTCCCCTCAGGGAATCGCTCTTCTTAGAGACCCAGTACTTC. This encodes CSVPLRESLFLETQYF.

The chain joins TRBV7-2 to TRBJ1-5, with 10 bases fitting TRBD1. The CDR3 sequence is 15 residues long. The ends lost 0 bases at V and 7 bases at J; junction bases unmatched: 3. Germline assignment: CDR1 SGHTA and CDR2 FQGNSA. CDR3 DNA sequence: TGTGCCAGCAGCTTAGCGAGGGACAGGGGACAGCCCCAGCATTTT. Its protein product is CASSLARDRGQPQHF.

This clonotype was observed a few times. The genes are TRBV10-3 and TRBJ2-5; TRBD2 might be the D (7 bases). This CDR3 contains 14 residues. The germline V gene encodes CDR1 ENHRY and CDR2 SYGVKD. Trimming shortened V by 2 bases and J by 5 bases, and 12 bases separated the two germline ends. In DNA form, the CDR3 reads TGTGCCATCAGTGAGGGGGGGGGCGAGGAGACCCAGTACTTC. Protein: CAISEGGGEETQYF.

The chain couples TRBV5-1 to TRBJ2-5, with no clear D. The V gene lost 4 bases and the J gene lost 2 bases, with 12 bases spanning the gap. The germline CDR1 and CDR2 sequences are SGHRS and YFSETQ. The CDR3 sequence is 14 residues long. In nucleotides, the CDR3 is TGCGCCAGCAGCACCCAGACGGAACAAGAGACCCAGTACTTC. Its translation is CASSTQTEQETQYF.

This clonotype occurred many times. The chain is built from TRBV20-1 and TRBJ2-4, with 10 nucleotides matching TRBD1. Trimming at V came to 3 bases and at J to 1 base, leaving 3 bases not matched to a gene. CDR1 and CDR2 from the germline V gene are DFQATT and SNEGSKA (reference sequence). This CDR3 has 15 amino acids. The CDR3 here is CSASSGQGAKNIQYF. In nucleotides, the CDR3 is TGCAGTGCTAGTTCGGGACAGGGGGCCAAAAACATTCAGTACTTC.